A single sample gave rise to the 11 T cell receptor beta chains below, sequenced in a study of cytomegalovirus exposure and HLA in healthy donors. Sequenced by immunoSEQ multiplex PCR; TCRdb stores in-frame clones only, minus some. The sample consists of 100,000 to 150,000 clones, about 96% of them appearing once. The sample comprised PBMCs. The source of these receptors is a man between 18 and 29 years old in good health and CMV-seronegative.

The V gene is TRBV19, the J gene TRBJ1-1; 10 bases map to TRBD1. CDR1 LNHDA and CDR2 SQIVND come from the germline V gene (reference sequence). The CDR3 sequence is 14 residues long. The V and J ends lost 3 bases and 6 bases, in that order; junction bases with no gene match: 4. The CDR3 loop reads CASSIAGQGAEAFF. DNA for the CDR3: TGTGCCAGTAGTATCGCAGGACAGGGGGCTGAAGCTTTCTTT.

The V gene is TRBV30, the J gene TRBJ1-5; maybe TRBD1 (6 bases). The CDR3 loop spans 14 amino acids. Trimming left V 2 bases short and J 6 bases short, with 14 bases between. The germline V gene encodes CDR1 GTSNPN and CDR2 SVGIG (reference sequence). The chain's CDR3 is CAWSIPQGGQPQHF. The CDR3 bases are TGTGCCTGGAGTATCCCACAGGGCGGTCAGCCCCAGCATTTT.

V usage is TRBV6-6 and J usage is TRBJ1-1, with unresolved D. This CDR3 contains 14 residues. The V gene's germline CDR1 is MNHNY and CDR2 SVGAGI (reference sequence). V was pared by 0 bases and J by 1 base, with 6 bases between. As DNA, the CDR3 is TGTGCCAGCAGTTACTCCGCGAAGAACACTGAAGCTTTCTTT. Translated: CASSYSAKNTEAFF.

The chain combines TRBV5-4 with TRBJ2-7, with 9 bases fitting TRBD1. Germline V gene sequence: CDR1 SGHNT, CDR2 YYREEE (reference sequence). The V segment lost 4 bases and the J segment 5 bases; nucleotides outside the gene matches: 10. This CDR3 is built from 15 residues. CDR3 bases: TGTGCCAGCAGCAAGCCGGGACAGGGATGGAACGAGCAGTACTTC. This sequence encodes CASSKPGQGWNEQYF.

CDR3: CASISGQRNTGELFF. CDR3 coding DNA: TGTGCCAGCATATCGGGACAAAGAAACACCGGGGAGCTGTTTTTT. This chain uses TRBV6-6 with TRBJ2-2, with D possibly matching TRBD1 (6 bases). Germline CDR1 reads MNHNY; CDR2 reads SVGAGI (reference sequence). This CDR3 is 15 amino acids long. V lost 7 bases and J 2 bases, leaving 14 bases between the germline ends.

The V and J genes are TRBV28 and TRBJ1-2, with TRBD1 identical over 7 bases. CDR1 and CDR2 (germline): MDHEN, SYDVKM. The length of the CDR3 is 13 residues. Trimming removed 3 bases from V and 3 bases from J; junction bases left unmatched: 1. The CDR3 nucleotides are TGTGCCAGCAGTTTCGGGACAGACTATGGCTACACCTTC. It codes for CASSFGTDYGYTF.

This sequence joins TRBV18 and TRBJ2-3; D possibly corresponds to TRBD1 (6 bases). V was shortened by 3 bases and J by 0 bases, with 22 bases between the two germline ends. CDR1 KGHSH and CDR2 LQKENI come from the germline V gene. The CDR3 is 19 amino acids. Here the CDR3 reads CASSPRGPLSGASTDTQYF. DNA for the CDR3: TGTGCCAGCTCACCCCGCGGTCCCCTATCAGGGGCTAGCACAGATACGCAGTATTTT.

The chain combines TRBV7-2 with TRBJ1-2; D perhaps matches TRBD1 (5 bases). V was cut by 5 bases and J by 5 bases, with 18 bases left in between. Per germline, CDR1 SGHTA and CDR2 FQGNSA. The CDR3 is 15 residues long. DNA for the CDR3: TGTGCCAGCAGCCCCAATTTCCGGACATATTATGGCTACACCTTC. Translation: CASSPNFRTYYGYTF. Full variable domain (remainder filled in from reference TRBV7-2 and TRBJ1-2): GAGVSQSPSNKVTEKGKDVELRCDPISGHTALYWYRQSLGQGLEFLIYFQGNSAPDKSGLPSDRFSAERTGGSVSTLTIQRTQQEDSAVYLCASSPNFRTYYGYTFGSGTRLTVV.

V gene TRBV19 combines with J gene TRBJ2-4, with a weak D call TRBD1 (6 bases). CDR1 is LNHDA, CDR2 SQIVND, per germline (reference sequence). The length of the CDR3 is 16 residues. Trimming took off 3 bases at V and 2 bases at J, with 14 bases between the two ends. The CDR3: CASSMGARASKNIQYF. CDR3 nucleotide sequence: TGTGCCAGTAGTATGGGGGCCAGGGCTTCCAAAAACATTCAGTACTTC.

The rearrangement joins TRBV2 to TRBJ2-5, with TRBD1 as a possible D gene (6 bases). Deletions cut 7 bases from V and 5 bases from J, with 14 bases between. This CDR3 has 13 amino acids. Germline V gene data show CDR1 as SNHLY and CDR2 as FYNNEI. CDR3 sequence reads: CASIPGRGETQYF. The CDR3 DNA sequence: TGTGCCAGCATTCCTGGCAGGGGCGAGACCCAGTACTTC.

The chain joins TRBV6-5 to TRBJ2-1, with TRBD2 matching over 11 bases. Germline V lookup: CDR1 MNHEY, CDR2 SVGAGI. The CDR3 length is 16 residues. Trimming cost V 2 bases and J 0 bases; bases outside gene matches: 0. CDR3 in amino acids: CASSYTSGSSYNEQFF. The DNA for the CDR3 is TGTGCCAGCAGTTACACTAGCGGGAGCTCCTACAATGAGCAGTTCTTC.